Below, 14 T cell receptor beta chains from the same sample are listed, as sequenced in a study of blood T cell repertoires in COVID-19. Profiled with immunoSEQ multiplex PCR; TCRdb holds only in-frame clones, not every one. This table holds some 57,000 clones, roughly 85% found once. Input material: peripheral blood. The receptor set was obtained from a human donor in a cohort sampled during active COVID-19.

This clone was seen just once. The chain combines TRBV11-2 with TRBJ1-2; D possibly corresponds to TRBD1 (5 bases). Trimming cost V 5 bases and J 6 bases, with 16 bases left between them. The CDR3 loop spans 14 amino acids. From germline, CDR1 is SGHAT and CDR2 FQNNGV. The CDR3 protein is CASSLDTLLNGYTF. In DNA, the CDR3 is TGTGCCAGCAGCCTGGACACTCTCCTGAATGGCTACACCTTC.

CDR3 residues: CASSQLAGKAYEQYF. The CDR3 DNA reads as TGTGCCAGCAGTCAGCTGGCAGGTAAGGCCTACGAGCAGTACTTC. The J gene is TRBJ2-7, the V gene TRBV2; D is undetermined. Trimming removed 5 bases at V and 2 bases at J, with 16 bases between. Per the germline V gene, CDR1 is SNHLY and CDR2 is FYNNEI. The CDR3 contains 15 residues.

This chain connects TRBV11-2 to TRBJ2-2; D perhaps matches TRBD2 (5 bases). The germline V and J ends were trimmed by 5 bases and 9 bases, with 16 bases remaining between them. The CDR3 loop spans 14 amino acids. CDR1 and CDR2 (germline): SGHAT, FQNNGV. This CDR3 reads CASSRALGVRELFF. DNA for the CDR3: TGTGCCAGCAGCCGCGCCCTCGGGGTCCGGGAGCTGTTTTTT.

The chain couples TRBV3-1 (or the pseudogene TRBV3-2) to TRBJ2-2, with a weak D call TRBD2 (5 bases). V was pared by 2 bases and J by 1 base, with 8 bases between. The CDR3 is 15 residues long. Germline CDR1 reads LGHDT; CDR2 reads YNNKEL (reference sequence). Written as DNA, the CDR3 is TGTGCCAGCAGCCAACCGAGCGGGAACACCGGGGAGCTGTTTTTT. This encodes CASSQPSGNTGELFF.

This clone has more than one count but fewer than ten. The chain has TRBV7-6 and TRBJ2-1; the D gene is possibly TRBD2 (6 bases). The CDR3 runs to 18 residues. Germline V gene data show CDR1 as SGHVS and CDR2 as FNYEAQ. V was cut by 1 base and J by 2 bases, with 18 bases left in between. This CDR3 reads CASSLDLGGSAAYNEQFF. The CDR3 coding sequence is TGTGCCAGCAGCTTAGACTTGGGAGGTTCAGCGGCCTACAATGAGCAGTTCTTC.

The rearrangement links TRBV18 to TRBJ2-7, with 7 bases that match TRBD2. This CDR3 has 13 amino acids. The V gene's germline CDR1 is KGHSH and CDR2 LQKENI. The V and J ends lost 7 bases and 6 bases, in that order; junction bases with no gene match: 9. The CDR3 coding sequence is TGTGCCAGCTTATTACGGGAGCGGGGCGAGCAGTACTTC. The encoded protein is CASLLRERGEQYF.

V usage is TRBV19 and J usage is TRBJ2-2, with 7 bases identical to TRBD2. CDR1 is LNHDA, CDR2 SQIVND, per germline (reference sequence). Germline trimming cut 6 bases from V and 4 bases from J; bases unmatched to any gene: 11. The CDR3 extends over 16 amino acids. CDR3 in DNA: TGTGCCAGTAGGGTCGGCGGGAGTGTGGGCACCGGGGAGCTGTTTTTT. Its translation: CASRVGGSVGTGELFF.

The rearrangement joins TRBV6-1 to TRBJ2-3; 8 nucleotides agree with TRBD1. The germline gives CDR1 MNHNS, CDR2 SASEGT. CDR3 size: 14 residues. Trimming at V came to 4 bases and at J to 9 bases, leaving 9 bases not matched to a gene. CDR3 coding DNA: TGTGCCAGCAGTGGCAGGACAGGGCGATTAACGCAGTATTTT. This sequence encodes CASSGRTGRLTQYF.

The gene calls are TRBV2 and TRBJ2-1, with 14 bases lining up with TRBD2. The CDR3 is 16 residues long. Per the germline V gene, CDR1 is SNHLY and CDR2 is FYNNEI. V lost 0 bases and J lost 6; bases outside the gene matches: 1. The CDR3 DNA reads as TGTGCCAGCAGTGAAGCGGGGACTAGCGGGAGCAATGAGCAGTTCTTC. It is translated as CASSEAGTSGSNEQFF.

This chain links TRBV21-1 with TRBJ1-2. TRBV21-1 is marked as a pseudogene. The CDR3 covers 16 residues. The CDR3, as DNA: TGTGCCAGCAGCAAAAATTGGGGGGGCGCATCCTATGGCTACACCTTC. Translated: CASSKNWGGASYGYTF.

The V call is TRBV2, the J call TRBJ2-5; D is uncertain. Germline CDR1 reads SNHLY; CDR2 reads FYNNEI. The V and J ends lost 5 bases and 4 bases respectively, with 11 bases between them. The CDR3 contains 13 residues. The CDR3 protein is CASSQGARETQYF. The CDR3 region has the DNA TGTGCCAGCAGTCAAGGCGCCCGAGAGACCCAGTACTTC.

This rearrangement joins TRBV19 to TRBJ1-5; 7 bases are a match to TRBD1. V lost 0 bases and J lost 2; bases outside the gene matches: 4. This CDR3 comprises 16 residues. CDR1 and CDR2 from the germline V gene are LNHDA and SQIVND (reference sequence). The CDR3 loop is CASSIDGGGGNQPQHF. The DNA for the CDR3 is TGTGCCAGTAGTATAGACGGAGGGGGCGGCAATCAGCCCCAGCATTTT.

The V call is TRBV29-1, the J call TRBJ2-1, with no clear D. Trimming removed 7 bases at V and 7 bases at J, with 17 bases between. The CDR3 loop spans 13 amino acids. Germline CDR1 reads SQVTM; CDR2 reads ANQGSEA. The CDR3 DNA follows: TGCAGCGGACGCGAGGCTAACGTGAATGAGCAGTTCTTC. This codes for CSGREANVNEQFF.

V gene TRBV5-1 combines with J gene TRBJ1-1; 8 nucleotides agree with TRBD1. V shed 4 bases and J 10 bases; nucleotides not matched to a gene: 6. Looked up from germline, CDR1 is SGHRS and CDR2 is YFSETQ. This CDR3 has 12 amino acids. This CDR3 is CASSEPGGLAFF. The CDR3 DNA follows: TGCGCCAGCAGCGAGCCAGGGGGCCTAGCTTTCTTT.